What follows are 32 T cell receptor beta chains derived from one specimen sequenced in a study of blood T cell repertoires in COVID-19. Generated by immunoSEQ multiplex PCR, the TCRdb table keeps only in-frame clones and is missing some. Here the sample spans 200,000 to 250,000 clones, more than 75% being singletons. What was sequenced was peripheral blood. The source is an older man with acute or convalescent COVID-19.

The DNA of the CDR3 is TGTGCCAGCAGTCTTGGACTAGCGGGTAAGGATGAGCAGTTCTTC. The encoded protein is CASSLGLAGKDEQFF. The genes are TRBV28 and TRBJ2-1; 11 nucleotides match TRBD2. J lost 8 bases, V lost 5 bases, and 8 bases had no gene match. CDR3 length: 15 amino acids. Germline CDR1 is MDHEN and CDR2 is SYDVKM.

The genes are TRBV6-4 and TRBJ2-2, with TRBD1 matching over 8 bases. The V gene's germline CDR1 is MRHNA and CDR2 SNTAGT. The V segment lost 6 bases and the J segment 1 base; nucleotides outside the gene matches: 1. The CDR3 has 14 amino acids. CDR3 in DNA: TGTGCCAGCAGAGGACAGGGGAACACCGGGGAGCTGTTTTTT. As protein: CASRGQGNTGELFF.

The chain is built from TRBV28 and TRBJ1-1; D is uncertain. The CDR3 extends over 15 amino acids. V was clipped by 3 bases and J by 0 bases, with 11 bases between them. Germline CDR1 and CDR2: MDHEN and SYDVKM. The CDR3 reads CASSLSRLVNTEAFF. The CDR3 DNA reads as TGTGCCAGCAGTTTGAGTCGATTGGTGAACACTGAAGCTTTCTTT.

The chain employs TRBV7-3 and TRBJ1-2; the D gene is possibly TRBD1 (5 bases). The CDR3 is 13 residues long. Germline V gene lookup returns CDR1 SGHTA and CDR2 FQGTGA. The V end lost 4 bases, the J end lost 4 bases, and 10 bases lay between the germline ends. The CDR3: CASSSADTYGYTF. CDR3 in DNA: TGTGCCAGCAGCTCCGCGGACACCTATGGCTACACCTTC.

This clone was picked up one time. This chain links TRBV5-6 with TRBJ2-5; a weak D match, TRBD2 (6 bases). The V end lost 4 bases, the J end lost 0 bases, and 19 bases lay between the germline ends. Germline CDR1 is SGHDT and CDR2 is YYEEEE. This CDR3 comprises 17 residues. CDR3 in amino acids: CASSIQRDSAYQETQYF. The CDR3, as DNA: TGTGCCAGCAGCATACAACGGGACTCAGCGTACCAAGAGACCCAGTACTTC.

J is TRBJ1-3 and V is TRBV6-6, with a possible D match to TRBD1 (6 bases). Germline assignment: CDR1 MNHNY and CDR2 SVGAGI (reference sequence). The CDR3 extends over 13 amino acids. The V end lost 5 bases, the J end lost 4 bases, and 9 bases lay between the germline ends. CDR3 residues: CASSQTGGNTIYF. DNA for the CDR3: TGTGCCAGCAGTCAAACAGGGGGAAACACCATATATTTT.

This chain links TRBV18 with TRBJ1-2; a possible D gene is TRBD1 (5 bases). Trimming took off 3 bases at V and 3 bases at J, with 11 bases between the two ends. CDR1 and CDR2 (germline): KGHSH, LQKENI. The CDR3 sequence is 14 residues long. The CDR3 protein is CASSPLDSDYGYTF. The CDR3 region has the DNA TGTGCCAGCTCACCTCTCGACAGCGACTATGGCTACACCTTC.

The chain uses TRBV28 and TRBJ1-5; TRBD1 matches at 7 bases. The germline CDR1 and CDR2 sequences are MDHEN and SYDVKM. This CDR3 is 13 amino acids long. V was pared by 6 bases and J by 7 bases, with 6 bases of the junction left unmatched. CDR3 nucleotide sequence: TGTGCCAGCAGCATGACAGGGAACCAGCCCCAGCATTTT. Its protein product is CASSMTGNQPQHF.

The table lists this clone with a few counts. V usage is TRBV6-5 and J usage is TRBJ1-5; 9 positions match TRBD1. After removal of 7 bases from V and 4 bases from J, the junction contained 5 bases not matched to a gene. The CDR3 extends over 14 amino acids. The germline gives CDR1 MNHEY, CDR2 SVGAGI. The CDR3 DNA is TGTGCCAGCAAATTGGACAGGGGTAATCAGCCCCAGCATTTT. It encodes CASKLDRGNQPQHF.

CDR3 bases: TGCGCCAGCAGCACTGGGACAGACACGAATTCACCCCTCCACTTT. As protein: CASSTGTDTNSPLHF. This chain joins TRBV5-1 and TRBJ1-6; TRBD1 matches at 7 bases. The V and J ends lost 4 bases and 7 bases, in that order; junction bases with no gene match: 8. This CDR3 has 15 residues. CDR1 is SGHRS, CDR2 YFSETQ, per germline.

The genes are TRBV11-3 and TRBJ2-1; 9 bases are shared with TRBD1. Germline CDR1 reads SGHNT; CDR2 reads YENEEA. With 5 bases clipped from V and 5 bases from J, the junction kept 7 bases outside the gene matches. This CDR3 has 15 amino acids. CDR3 sequence: CASSHRTGVDNEQFF. In DNA, the CDR3 is TGTGCCAGCAGCCACCGGACAGGGGTGGACAATGAGCAGTTCTTC. The complete variable domain, with remaining parts taken from reference TRBV11-3 and TRBJ2-1, reads EAGVVQSPRYKIIEKKQPVAFWCNPISGHNTLYWYLQNLGQGPELLIRYENEEAVDDSQLPKDRFSAERLKGVDSTLKIQPAELGDSAVYLCASSHRTGVDNEQFFGPGTRLTVL.

The chain employs TRBV5-4 and TRBJ2-2, with 8 positions matching TRBD1. Germline CDR1 is SGHNT and CDR2 is YYREEE (reference sequence). Losses at the gene ends were 2 bases for V and 0 bases for J; bases not matched to a gene: 9. This CDR3 is built from 18 residues. The CDR3 nucleotides are TGTGCCAGCAGCTTCGGGGCAGGGGGCGCCCCGAACACCGGGGAGCTGTTTTTT. Translating gives CASSFGAGGAPNTGELFF.

The rearrangement joins TRBV10-3 to TRBJ1-2; TRBD1 matches at 9 bases. This CDR3 is built from 14 residues. The J segment lost 7 bases and the V segment lost 10 bases, leaving 13 bases of the junction unmatched. Germline V gene lookup returns CDR1 ENHRY and CDR2 SYGVKD. This chain's CDR3 is CASSPGQGIGGYTF. The DNA of the CDR3 is TGTGCCAGTTCACCGGGACAGGGAATCGGTGGCTACACCTTC.

This chain connects TRBV14 to TRBJ2-1; TRBD2 aligns across 8 bases. Germline values: CDR1 SGHDN, CDR2 FVKESK. The CDR3 spans 16 residues. V lost 1 base to trimming and J lost 7 bases; unmatched junction nucleotides: 9. The CDR3 region has the DNA TGTGCCAGCAGCCAAGGTTTGATAGCGGGGTTAAATGAGCAGTTCTTC. It yields the protein CASSQGLIAGLNEQFF.

The chain links TRBV24-1 to TRBJ1-1; D is unresolved. The CDR3 is 13 residues long. Per germline, CDR1 KGHDR and CDR2 SFDVKD. V was pared by 4 bases and J by 3 bases, with 8 bases between. CDR3: CATSDYLDTEAFF. The CDR3 DNA reads TGTGCCACCAGTGACTACCTGGACACTGAAGCTTTCTTT.

The chain uses TRBV7-6 and TRBJ2-5; 8 positions agree with TRBD1. Germline V gives CDR1 SGHVS, CDR2 FNYEAQ. V lost 3 bases, J lost 0 bases, and 6 bases stayed unmatched. This CDR3 spans 16 amino acids. CDR3 nucleotides: TGTGCCAGCAGCTTGGGTGGCAGGGGGCACCAAGAGACCCAGTACTTC. This gives the protein CASSLGGRGHQETQYF.

This clone has more than one count but fewer than ten. This chain connects TRBV6-5 to TRBJ1-1, with a tentative D call TRBD1 (6 bases). The V gene lost 5 bases and the J gene lost 8 bases, with 9 bases spanning the gap. Germline CDR1 reads MNHEY; CDR2 reads SVGAGI. The CDR3 runs 11 residues. CDR3: CASSRQVEAFF. The CDR3, as DNA: TGTGCCAGCAGTCGACAGGTCGAAGCTTTCTTT.

This clone was seen just once. The rearrangement uses TRBV7-9 and TRBJ1-1; 9 nucleotides match TRBD1. In germline, CDR1 is SEHNR, CDR2 FQNEAQ (reference sequence). J gave up 0 bases and V 5 bases, and 16 bases lay outside the gene matches. This CDR3 has 19 residues. The CDR3 is CASSVRSPGTGLMNTEAFF. CDR3 nucleotide sequence: TGTGCCAGCAGCGTAAGAAGCCCCGGGACAGGGCTTATGAACACTGAAGCTTTCTTT.

The V gene is TRBV7-3, the J gene TRBJ2-5; 9 bases match TRBD2. Germline V CDR1 and CDR2: SGHTA, FQGTGA. The ends lost 2 bases at V and 4 bases at J; junction bases unmatched: 17. CDR3 length: 19 amino acids. Here the CDR3 reads CASSLEGGRVLGPRETQYF. The CDR3 coding sequence is TGTGCCAGCAGCTTAGAAGGCGGGAGGGTCCTAGGCCCGAGAGAGACCCAGTACTTC.

The genes are TRBV6-5 and TRBJ1-2; 8 nucleotides align to TRBD1. The CDR3 is made up of 14 amino acids. The germline CDR1 and CDR2 sequences are MNHEY and SVGAGI. V shed 6 bases and J 4 bases; nucleotides not matched to a gene: 7. Here the CDR3 reads CASRTDRELYGYTF. Here the CDR3 DNA reads TGTGCCAGCAGAACGGACAGGGAACTCTATGGCTACACCTTC.

This clone was seen just once. This sequence joins TRBV24-1 and TRBJ1-2, with D possibly matching TRBD1 (5 bases). The V gene's germline CDR1 is KGHDR and CDR2 SFDVKD. Trimming cost V 1 base and J 7 bases, with 12 bases left between them. The CDR3 has 14 residues. The CDR3 region is CATSDFGGGGGYTF. The CDR3 DNA reads as TGTGCCACCAGTGATTTCGGCGGCGGGGGTGGCTACACCTTC.

The V and J genes are TRBV6-1 and TRBJ1-5; D gene unclear. The CDR3 totals 14 residues. In germline, CDR1 is MNHNS, CDR2 SASEGT. The V and J ends lost 2 bases and 3 bases respectively, with 8 bases between them. CDR3 amino acids: CASSESGINQPQHF. For the CDR3, the DNA is TGTGCCAGCAGTGAATCGGGGATCAATCAGCCCCAGCATTTT.

J is TRBJ1-2 and V is TRBV7-9, with D possibly being TRBD1 (5 bases). Trimming shortened V by 5 bases and J by 4 bases, and 11 bases separated the two germline ends. The CDR3 has 13 residues. The germline V gene encodes CDR1 SEHNR and CDR2 FQNEAQ (reference sequence). The CDR3, as DNA: TGTGCCAGCAGCCACGGGACTTCCTATGGCTACACCTTC. Its protein product is CASSHGTSYGYTF.

V usage is TRBV28 and J usage is TRBJ1-5; D not certain. The CDR3 sequence is 12 residues long. The germline CDR1 and CDR2 sequences are MDHEN and SYDVKM. V was trimmed by 5 bases and J by 7 bases, leaving 9 bases between them. The CDR3 loop is CASSLMSQPQHF. DNA of the CDR3: TGTGCCAGCAGTCTAATGTCGCAGCCCCAGCATTTT. The complete variable domain, with remaining parts taken from reference TRBV28 and TRBJ1-5, reads DVKVTQSSRYLVKRTGEKVFLECVQDMDHENMFWYRQDPGLGLRLIYFSYDVKMKEKGDIPEGYSVSREKKERFSLILESASTNQTSMYLCASSLMSQPQHFGDGTRLSIL.

The chain carries TRBV27 and TRBJ1-1, with a weak D call TRBD1 (6 bases). Per germline, CDR1 MNHEY and CDR2 SMNVEV (reference sequence). The V gene lost 0 bases and the J gene lost 4 bases, with 12 bases spanning the gap. This CDR3 comprises 15 residues. DNA of the CDR3: TGTGCCAGCAGTTTATCGGGGGGGCCTGGCACTGAAGCTTTCTTT. Its protein is CASSLSGGPGTEAFF.

The genes are TRBV19 and TRBJ1-2, with D possibly TRBD1 on 6 matching bases. V was pared by 5 bases and J by 5 bases, with 12 bases between. This CDR3 is built from 13 residues. Per germline, CDR1 LNHDA and CDR2 SQIVND (reference sequence). CDR3 nucleotides: TGTGCCAGTAGTCCTGGGACACAGTATGGCTACACCTTC. As protein: CASSPGTQYGYTF.

The chain couples TRBV2 to TRBJ1-2, with D possibly being TRBD1 (5 bases). The CDR3 has 14 residues. Trimming stripped 7 bases from V and 5 bases from J, with 17 bases between. Germline CDR1 is SNHLY and CDR2 is FYNNEI. CDR3 in amino acids: CASTPGVEGYGYTF. The CDR3, as DNA: TGTGCCAGCACCCCGGGGGTAGAGGGGTATGGCTACACCTTC.

V gene TRBV19 combines with J gene TRBJ1-5; possible D gene TRBD1, 5 bases. CDR1 and CDR2 from the germline V gene are LNHDA and SQIVND (reference sequence). V gave up 5 bases and J gave up 2 bases, with 16 bases separating them. The CDR3 consists of 16 residues. CDR3 DNA: TGTGCCAGTAGTCTAAGGACCCCGGGGGGCAATCAGCCCCAGCATTTT. Translating it yields CASSLRTPGGNQPQHF.

V usage is TRBV6-6 and J usage is TRBJ1-2; TRBD1 matches 7 bases. V shed 4 bases and J 6 bases; nucleotides not matched to a gene: 8. CDR1 and CDR2 from the germline V gene are MNHNY and SVGAGI (reference sequence). The CDR3 is 14 residues long. The CDR3 nucleotides read TGTGCCAGCAGTTCCCCGACAGGGATGGATGGCTACACCTTC. Its protein product is CASSSPTGMDGYTF.

Points on this clone: The same CDR3 is also encoded by other DNA sequences in this sample. The chain employs TRBV19 and TRBJ1-1; D unclear. With 1 base removed from V and 2 bases from J, the gap between germline ends came to 8 bases. The CDR3 contains 14 residues. Germline V gene data show CDR1 as LNHDA and CDR2 as SQIVND (reference sequence). In nucleotides, the CDR3 is TGTGCCAGTAGTATAGGAACGGTAAACACTGAAGCTTTCTTT. Translation: CASSIGTVNTEAFF.

This sequence joins TRBV29-1 and TRBJ1-5, with D unclear. Germline loops: CDR1 SQVTM, CDR2 ANQGSEA. Trimming removed 4 bases from V and 7 bases from J, with 14 bases in between. This CDR3 is 13 amino acids long. Here the CDR3 DNA reads TGCAGCGTTGTATACGCCGCAGGACAGCCCCAGCATTTT. Amino acid sequence: CSVVYAAGQPQHF.

The rearrangement uses TRBV28 and TRBJ2-7; a possible D gene is TRBD1 (5 bases). The CDR3 spans 13 residues. Per germline, CDR1 MDHEN and CDR2 SYDVKM. The V and J ends lost 3 bases and 0 bases respectively, with 6 bases between them. CDR3 sequence reads: CASSFDSSYEQYF. DNA of the CDR3: TGTGCCAGCAGTTTCGACAGCTCCTACGAGCAGTACTTC.